This record covers a single T cell receptor (beta chain). Data came from immunoSEQ multiplex PCR; TCRdb stores just in-frame clones and leaves some out. This sample carries around 230,000 clones, around 88% of them seen once, and the ten largest clones take 3% to 4%. This sample was included in a study of blood T cell repertoires in COVID-19. Deletions cut 3 bases from V and 2 bases from J, with 16 bases between. The CDR3 is made up of 17 amino acids. CDR1 is MNHEY, CDR2 SMNVEV, per germline (reference sequence). The TCR originated in a woman in her thirties or forties with acute COVID-19. The chain combines TRBV27 with TRBJ2-2, with unresolved D. Material: PBMCs or T cells enriched from blood (not recorded which). The CDR3 loop is CASSLGLPERNTGELFF. DNA of the CDR3: TGTGCCAGCAGTTTGGGTCTACCCGAGCGAAACACCGGGGAGCTGTTTTTT.